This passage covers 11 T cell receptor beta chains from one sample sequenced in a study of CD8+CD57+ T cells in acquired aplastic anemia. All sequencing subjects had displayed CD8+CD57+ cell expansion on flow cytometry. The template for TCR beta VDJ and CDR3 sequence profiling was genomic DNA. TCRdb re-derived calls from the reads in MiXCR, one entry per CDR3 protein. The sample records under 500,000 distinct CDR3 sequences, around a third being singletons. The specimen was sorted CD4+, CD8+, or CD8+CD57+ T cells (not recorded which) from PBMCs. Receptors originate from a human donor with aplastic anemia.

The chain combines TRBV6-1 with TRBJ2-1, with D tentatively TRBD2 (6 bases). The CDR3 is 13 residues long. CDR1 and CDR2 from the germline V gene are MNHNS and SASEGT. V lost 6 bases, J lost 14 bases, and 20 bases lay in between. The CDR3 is CASRVNIAETEFF. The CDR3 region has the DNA TGTGCCAGCAGAGTAAACATAGCGGAGACGGAGTTCTTC.

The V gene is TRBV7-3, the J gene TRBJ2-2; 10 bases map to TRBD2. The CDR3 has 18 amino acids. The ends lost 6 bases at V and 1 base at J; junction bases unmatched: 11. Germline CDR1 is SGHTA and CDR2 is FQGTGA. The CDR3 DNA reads TGTGCCAGCAGACAGCTTAATGGACTAGCGGTGAACACCGGGGAGCTGTTTTTT. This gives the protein CASRQLNGLAVNTGELFF.

The CDR3 sequence: CSALLAGGSTGELFF. CDR3 sequence (DNA): TGCAGTGCGCTACTAGCGGGAGGGTCCACCGGGGAGCTGTTTTTT. The chain carries TRBV20-1 and TRBJ2-2, with 13 bases aligning to TRBD2. The CDR3 runs 15 residues. Per germline, CDR1 DFQATT and CDR2 SNEGSKA (reference sequence). Losses at the gene ends were 6 bases for V and 4 bases for J; bases not matched to a gene: 5.

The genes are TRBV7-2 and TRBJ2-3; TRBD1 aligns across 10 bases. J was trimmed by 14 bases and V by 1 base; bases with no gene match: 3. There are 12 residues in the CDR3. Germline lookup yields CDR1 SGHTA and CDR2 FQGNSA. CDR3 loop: CASSLVGTGVYF. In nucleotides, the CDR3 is TGTGCCAGCAGCTTAGTGGGGACAGGGGTGTATTTT.

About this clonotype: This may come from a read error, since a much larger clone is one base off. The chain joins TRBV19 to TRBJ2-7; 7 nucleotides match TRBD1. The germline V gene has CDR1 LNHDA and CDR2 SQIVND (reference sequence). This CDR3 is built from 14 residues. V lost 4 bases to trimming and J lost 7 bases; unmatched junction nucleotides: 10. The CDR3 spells CASSRGRGIEEQYF. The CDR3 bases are TGTGCCAGTAGTAGGGGCAGGGGGATAGAGGAGCAGTACTTC.

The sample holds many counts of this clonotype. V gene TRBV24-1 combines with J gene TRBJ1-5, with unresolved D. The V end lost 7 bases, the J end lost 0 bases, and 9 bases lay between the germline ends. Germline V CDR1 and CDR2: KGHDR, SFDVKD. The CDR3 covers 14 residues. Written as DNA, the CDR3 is TGTGCCACCAGCCCCCCTTATAGCAATCAGCCCCAGCATTTT. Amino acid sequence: CATSPPYSNQPQHF.

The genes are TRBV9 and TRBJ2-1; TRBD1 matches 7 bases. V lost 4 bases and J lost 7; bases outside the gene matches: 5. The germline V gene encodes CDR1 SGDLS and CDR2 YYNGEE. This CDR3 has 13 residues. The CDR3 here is CASSTTGSNEQFF. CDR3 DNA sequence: TGTGCCAGCAGCACGACAGGGAGTAATGAGCAGTTCTTC.

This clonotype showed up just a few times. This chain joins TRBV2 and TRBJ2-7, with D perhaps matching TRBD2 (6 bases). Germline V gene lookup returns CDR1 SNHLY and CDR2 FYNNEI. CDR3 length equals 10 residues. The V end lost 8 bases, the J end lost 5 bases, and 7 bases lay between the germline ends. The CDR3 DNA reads TGTGCCAGCCGGGGGAACGAGCAGTACTTC. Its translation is CASRGNEQYF.

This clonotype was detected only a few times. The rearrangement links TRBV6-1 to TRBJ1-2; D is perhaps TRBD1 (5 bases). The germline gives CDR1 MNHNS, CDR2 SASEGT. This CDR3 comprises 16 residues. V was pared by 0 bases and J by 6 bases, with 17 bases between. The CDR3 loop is CASSEASGEGANGYTF. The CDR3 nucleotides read TGTGCCAGCAGTGAAGCGTCGGGGGAAGGAGCTAATGGCTACACCTTC.

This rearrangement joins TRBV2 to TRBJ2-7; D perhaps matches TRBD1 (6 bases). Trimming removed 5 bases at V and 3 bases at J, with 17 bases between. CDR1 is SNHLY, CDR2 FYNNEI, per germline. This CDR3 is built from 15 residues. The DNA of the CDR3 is TGTGCCAGCAGTCCAGGGGCGGTTAAACGCTACGAGCAGTACTTC. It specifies CASSPGAVKRYEQYF.

The CDR3 nucleotides read TGTGCCATCAGTGAGTTAAGCGGGGGATACGAGCAGTACTTC. Protein product: CAISELSGGYEQYF. The chain carries TRBV10-3 and TRBJ2-7; 8 bases are shared with TRBD2. Germline V gene sequence: CDR1 ENHRY, CDR2 SYGVKD. CDR3 length: 14 amino acids. V gave up 1 base and J gave up 4 bases; unmatched junction bases: 3.